The clone carrying this T cell receptor beta chain was observed a single time. The assay was immunoSEQ multiplex PCR, and TCRdb's table has in-frame clones only and misses some. The sample yields some 100,000 clones, around 85% seen once. The record originates from a study of blood T cell repertoires in COVID-19. From germline, CDR1 is SGHRS and CDR2 YFSETQ. Trimming took 2 bases from V and 4 from J; bases not matched to a gene: 6. This CDR3 spans 15 amino acids. Sequencing was carried out using peripheral blood. This clonotype originated in a woman in her 70s with active or convalescent COVID-19. This sequence joins TRBV5-1 and TRBJ2-1, with 7 bases fitting TRBD1. CDR3 loop: CASSFTPGQYNEQFF. As DNA, the CDR3 is TGCGCCAGCAGCTTCACCCCGGGACAGTACAATGAGCAGTTCTTC. The full variable domain, rest sourced from reference TRBV5-1 and TRBJ2-1, is KAGVTQTPRYLIKTRGQQVTLSCSPISGHRSVSWYQQTPGQGLQFLFEYFSETQRNKGNFPGRFSGRQFSNSRSEMNVSTLELGDSALYLCASSFTPGQYNEQFFGPGTRLTVL.